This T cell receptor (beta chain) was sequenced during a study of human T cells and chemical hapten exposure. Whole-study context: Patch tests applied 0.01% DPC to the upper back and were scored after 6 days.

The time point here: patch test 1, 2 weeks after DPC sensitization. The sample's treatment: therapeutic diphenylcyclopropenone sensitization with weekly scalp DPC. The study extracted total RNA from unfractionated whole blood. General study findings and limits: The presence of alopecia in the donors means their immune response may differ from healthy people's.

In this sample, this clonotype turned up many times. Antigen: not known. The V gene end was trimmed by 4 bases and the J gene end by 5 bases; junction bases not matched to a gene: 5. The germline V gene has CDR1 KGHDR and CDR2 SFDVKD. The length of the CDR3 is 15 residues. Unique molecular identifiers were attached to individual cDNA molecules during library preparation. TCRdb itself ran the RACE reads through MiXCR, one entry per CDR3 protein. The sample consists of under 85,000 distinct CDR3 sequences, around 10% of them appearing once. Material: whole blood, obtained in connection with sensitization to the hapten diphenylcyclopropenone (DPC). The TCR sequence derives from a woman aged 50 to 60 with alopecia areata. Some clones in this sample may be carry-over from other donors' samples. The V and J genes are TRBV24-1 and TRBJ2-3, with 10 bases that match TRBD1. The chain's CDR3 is CATSDTGTGEDTQYF. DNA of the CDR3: TGTGCCACCAGTGACACCGGGACAGGGGAAGATACGCAGTATTTT.